These 16 T cell receptor beta chains were sequenced from one sample in a study of T-cell reconstitution after alpha-beta-depleted transplantation in children. A TCRbeta library incorporating unique molecular identifiers was prepared. TCRdb reprocessed the PCR reads with MiXCR, giving one entry per CDR3 protein. The table has 230,000 or so distinct CDR3 sequences, around 11% seen once. The sample here was PBMCs from the stem cell graft donor, taken from the stem cell graft. All receptors derive from a human donor who donated a stem cell graft to a child with acute lymphoblastic leukemia.

Many counts were recorded for this clonotype. V and J are TRBV28 and TRBJ2-7; 7 positions match TRBD1. Germline-derived CDR1 and CDR2 are MDHEN and SYDVKM. Trimming removed 2 bases from V and 0 bases from J; junction bases left unmatched: 7. The CDR3 loop spans 16 amino acids. Here the CDR3 DNA reads TGTGCCAGCAGTTTACGGGCCGGGACAGTCTCCTACGAGCAGTACTTC. It codes for CASSLRAGTVSYEQYF.

This clonotype was seen at least ten times. The chain carries TRBV6-2 or TRBV6-3 and TRBJ2-1; 9 nucleotides line up with TRBD2. The germline V gene has CDR1 MNHEY and CDR2 SVGEGT. Unmatched junction bases numbered 9, after V lost 6 bases and J lost 0 bases. The CDR3 spans 17 residues. CDR3 bases: TGTGCCAGCAGACGTTCTAGCGGGAATCGCTCCTACAATGAGCAGTTCTTC. Its protein is CASRRSSGNRSYNEQFF.

The sample holds many counts of this clonotype. The rearrangement links TRBV24-1 to TRBJ2-4; D is perhaps TRBD1 (5 bases). Trimming left V 9 bases short and J 3 bases short, with 17 bases between. This CDR3 has 15 amino acids. CDR1 is KGHDR, CDR2 SFDVKD, per germline. CDR3 in DNA: TGTGCCACCTCTGACAGCCTAAAGAACAAAAACATTCAGTACTTC. Amino acids: CATSDSLKNKNIQYF.

This clonotype was counted at least ten times. The chain uses TRBV11-2 and TRBJ2-7; D remains unclear. The CDR3 spans 11 residues. Germline CDR1 SGHAT, CDR2 FQNNGV. V shed 5 bases and J shed 5 bases, with 7 bases lying between them. Here the CDR3 reads CASSDGNEQYF. The CDR3 region has the DNA TGTGCCAGCAGCGATGGAAACGAGCAGTACTTC.

The chain recombines TRBV10-3 with TRBJ1-2, with a tentative D call TRBD1 (5 bases). Germline loops: CDR1 ENHRY, CDR2 SYGVKD. Trimming left V 6 bases short and J 2 bases short, with 19 bases between. CDR3 length: 16 residues. This chain's CDR3 is CAIRSGTASENYGYTF. CDR3 bases: TGTGCCATCAGGTCCGGGACCGCCAGCGAAAACTATGGCTACACCTTC.

In its sample, this clonotype was seen a few times. The chain couples TRBV29-1 to TRBJ2-7; D is unresolved. CDR3 length: 13 amino acids. Trimming took off 3 bases at V and 2 bases at J, with 11 bases between the two ends. Germline lookup yields CDR1 SQVTM and CDR2 ANQGSEA. CDR3 loop: CSVEAEGPYEQYF. CDR3 sequence (DNA): TGCAGCGTTGAGGCGGAAGGGCCCTACGAGCAGTACTTC.

This clonotype has at least ten counts. This chain joins TRBV7-3 and TRBJ2-3; D is undetermined. Between the trimmed V and J ends, which lost 0 bases and 5 bases, there was a span of 12 bases. The germline V gene has CDR1 SGHTA and CDR2 FQGTGA. CDR3 length equals 15 residues. This CDR3 is CASSLTGRSVDTQYF. The CDR3 DNA reads as TGTGCCAGCAGCTTAACGGGAAGGTCGGTAGATACGCAGTATTTT.

This clonotype was seen a handful of times. The chain employs TRBV7-2 and TRBJ2-2; 7 bases agree with TRBD2. Trimming at V came to 5 bases and at J to 5 bases, leaving 8 bases not matched to a gene. Germline CDR1 and CDR2: SGHTA and FQGNSA. The CDR3 runs 15 residues. CDR3 sequence reads: CASSLWLGGTGELFF. In DNA, the CDR3 is TGTGCCAGCAGCCTCTGGTTGGGGGGGACCGGGGAGCTGTTTTTT.

This clonotype was recorded at least ten times. The V and J genes are TRBV29-1 and TRBJ2-7; TRBD2 might be the D (7 bases). The V end was cut by 7 bases, the J end by 5 bases, with 18 bases between. CDR1 SQVTM and CDR2 ANQGSEA come from the germline V gene. The CDR3 spans 13 residues. The CDR3 protein is CSAGGRTGNEQYF. CDR3 nucleotides: TGCAGCGCCGGGGGGCGGACGGGGAACGAGCAGTACTTC.

This clonotype was recorded many times. The chain employs TRBV5-1 and TRBJ2-5, with 7 bases that match TRBD1. V lost 6 bases, J lost 3 bases, and 5 bases stayed unmatched. CDR3 length: 13 amino acids. CDR1 and CDR2 (germline): SGHRS, YFSETQ. The CDR3 DNA reads TGCGCCAGCACCGGGACAGACGAAGAGACCCAGTACTTC. Translation: CASTGTDEETQYF. Supplemented by reference TRBV5-1 and TRBJ2-5, the full variable domain reads KAGVTQTPRYLIKTRGQQVTLSCSPISGHRSVSWYQQTPGQGLQFLFEYFSETQRNKGNFPGRFSGRQFSNSRSEMNVSTLELGDSALYLCASTGTDEETQYFGPGTRLLVL.

This clonotype was counted at least ten times. The chain has TRBV20-1 and TRBJ1-1, with 8 bases aligning to TRBD1. Unmatched junction bases numbered 8, after V lost 0 bases and J lost 5 bases. The CDR3 totals 15 residues. CDR1 is DFQATT and CDR2 is SNEGSKA in the germline V gene (reference sequence). The CDR3 is CSAREDPGGYTEAFF. The CDR3 nucleotides are TGCAGTGCTAGAGAGGATCCAGGGGGCTATACTGAAGCTTTCTTT.

This clonotype was recorded many times. The chain joins TRBV5-5 to TRBJ2-2; 12 bases map to TRBD2. The CDR3 is 16 residues long. Germline V gene data show CDR1 as SGHKS and CDR2 as YYEKEE (reference sequence). Trimming removed 6 bases from V and 4 bases from J; junction bases left unmatched: 7. The CDR3: CASIRTSGDVTGELFF. CDR3 DNA sequence: TGTGCCAGCATCCGGACTAGCGGGGATGTCACCGGGGAGCTGTTTTTT.

This clonotype was picked up many times. The rearrangement joins TRBV3-1 to TRBJ2-5, with D possibly matching TRBD2 (6 bases). V was pared by 1 base and J by 2 bases, with 8 bases between. This CDR3 is 14 amino acids long. CDR1 LGHDT and CDR2 YNNKEL come from the germline V gene (reference sequence). The CDR3 region has the DNA TGTGCCAGCAGCCAAGTGGGACTTCAAGAGACCCAGTACTTC. Translated: CASSQVGLQETQYF.

This clonotype was found many times. V is TRBV10-3 and J is TRBJ2-2, with 8 bases identical to TRBD1. CDR1 and CDR2 from the germline V gene are ENHRY and SYGVKD. CDR3 length equals 19 residues. J gave up 1 base and V 2 bases, and 12 bases lay outside the gene matches. The CDR3 region is CAISEPRTGIFVNTGELFF. In DNA, the CDR3 is TGTGCCATCAGTGAGCCGAGGACAGGGATCTTCGTGAACACCGGGGAGCTGTTTTTT.

This clonotype was recorded many times. The chain couples TRBV7-2 to TRBJ2-7, with TRBD2 matching 9 bases. The CDR3 is 14 residues long. With 6 bases clipped from V and 2 bases from J, the junction kept 5 bases outside the gene matches. In germline, CDR1 is SGHTA, CDR2 FQGNSA. The CDR3 protein is CASRVTSGTYEQYF. The DNA for the CDR3 is TGTGCCAGCAGGGTGACTAGCGGAACCTACGAGCAGTACTTC.

This clonotype was counted many times. The chain employs TRBV12-3 or TRBV12-4 and TRBJ2-4, with TRBD2 identical over 7 bases. This CDR3 is 13 amino acids long. Unmatched junction bases numbered 3, after V lost 9 bases and J lost 1 base. The CDR3: CASREAAKNIQYF. In DNA form, the CDR3 reads TGTGCCAGTCGGGAGGCGGCCAAAAACATTCAGTACTTC.